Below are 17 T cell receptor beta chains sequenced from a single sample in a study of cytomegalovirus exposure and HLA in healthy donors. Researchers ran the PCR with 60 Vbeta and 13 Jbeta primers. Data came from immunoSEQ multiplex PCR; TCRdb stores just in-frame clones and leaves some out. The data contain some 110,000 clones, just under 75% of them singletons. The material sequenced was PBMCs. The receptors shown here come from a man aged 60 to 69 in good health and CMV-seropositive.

The CDR3 sequence: CASSDRDREYEQYF. In DNA, the CDR3 is TGTGCCAGCAGCGACCGGGACAGAGAGTACGAGCAGTACTTC. This chain joins TRBV9 and TRBJ2-7; 7 bases are a match to TRBD1. This CDR3 comprises 14 residues. Trimming removed 3 bases from V and 4 bases from J; junction bases left unmatched: 7. Germline V gene lookup returns CDR1 SGDLS and CDR2 YYNGEE.

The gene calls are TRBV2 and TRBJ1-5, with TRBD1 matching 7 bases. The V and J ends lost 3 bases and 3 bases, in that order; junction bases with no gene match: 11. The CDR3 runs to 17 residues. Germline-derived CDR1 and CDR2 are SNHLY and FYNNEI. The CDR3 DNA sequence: TGTGCCAGCAGTGAGTATGCGGGGACAGAAGTCAATCAGCCCCAGCATTTT. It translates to CASSEYAGTEVNQPQHF.

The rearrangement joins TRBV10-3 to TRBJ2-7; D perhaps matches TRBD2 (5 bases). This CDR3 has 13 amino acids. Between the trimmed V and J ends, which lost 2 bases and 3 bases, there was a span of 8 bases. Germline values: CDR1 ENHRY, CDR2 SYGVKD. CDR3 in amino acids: CAISEVRDYEQYF. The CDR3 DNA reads TGTGCCATCAGTGAGGTCCGGGACTACGAGCAGTACTTC.

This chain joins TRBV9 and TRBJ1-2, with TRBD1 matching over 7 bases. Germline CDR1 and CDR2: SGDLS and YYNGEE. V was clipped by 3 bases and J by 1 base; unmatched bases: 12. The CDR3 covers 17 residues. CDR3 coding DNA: TGTGCCAGCAGCGCCCAACCGAGGGGACAGAGTAACTATGGCTACACCTTC. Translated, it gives CASSAQPRGQSNYGYTF.

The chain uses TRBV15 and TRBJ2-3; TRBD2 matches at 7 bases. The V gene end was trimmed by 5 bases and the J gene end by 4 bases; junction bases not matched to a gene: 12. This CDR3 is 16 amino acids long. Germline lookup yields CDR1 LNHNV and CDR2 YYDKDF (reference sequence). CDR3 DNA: TGTGCCACCAGCTTCCGATCTGGGGGGGACGCAGATACGCAGTATTTT. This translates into CATSFRSGGDADTQYF. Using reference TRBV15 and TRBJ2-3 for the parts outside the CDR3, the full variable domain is DAMVIQNPRYQVTQFGKPVTLSCSQTLNHNVMYWYQQKSSQAPKLLFHYYDKDFNNEADTPDNFQSRRPNTSFCFLDIRSPGLGDTAMYLCATSFRSGGDADTQYFGPGTRLTVL.

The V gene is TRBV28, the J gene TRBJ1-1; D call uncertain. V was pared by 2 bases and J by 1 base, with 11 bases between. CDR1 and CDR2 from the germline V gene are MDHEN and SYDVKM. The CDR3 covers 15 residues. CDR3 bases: TGTGCCAGCAGTTTACCTGGAGGAGCGAACACTGAAGCTTTCTTT. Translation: CASSLPGGANTEAFF.

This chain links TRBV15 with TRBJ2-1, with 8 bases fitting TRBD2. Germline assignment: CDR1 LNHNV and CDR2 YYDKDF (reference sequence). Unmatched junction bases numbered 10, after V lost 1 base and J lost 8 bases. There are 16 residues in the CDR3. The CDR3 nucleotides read TGTGCCACCAGCAGAGGAGGACTCCGGGGGGGGTATGAGCAGTTCTTC. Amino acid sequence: CATSRGGLRGGYEQFF.

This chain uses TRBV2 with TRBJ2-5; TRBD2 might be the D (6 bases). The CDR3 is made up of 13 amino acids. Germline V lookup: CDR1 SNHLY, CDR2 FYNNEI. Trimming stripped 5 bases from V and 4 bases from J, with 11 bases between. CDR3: CASSFLGGETQYF. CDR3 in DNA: TGTGCCAGCAGTTTTTTGGGGGGAGAGACCCAGTACTTC.

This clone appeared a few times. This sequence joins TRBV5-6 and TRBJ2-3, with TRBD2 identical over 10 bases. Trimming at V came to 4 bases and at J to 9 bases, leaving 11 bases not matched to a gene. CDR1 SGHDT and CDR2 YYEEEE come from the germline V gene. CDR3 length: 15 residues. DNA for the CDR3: TGTGCCAGCAGCCACCGGAGTCTAGCGGGGGAGACGCAGTATTTT. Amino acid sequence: CASSHRSLAGETQYF.

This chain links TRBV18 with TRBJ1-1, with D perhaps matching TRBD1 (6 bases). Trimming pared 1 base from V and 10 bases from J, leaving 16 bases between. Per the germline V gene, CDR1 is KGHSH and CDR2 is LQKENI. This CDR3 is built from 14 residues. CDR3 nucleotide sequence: TGTGCCAGCTCACCACGACCCTTTGAAGGGGGAGCTTTCTTT. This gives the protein CASSPRPFEGGAFF.

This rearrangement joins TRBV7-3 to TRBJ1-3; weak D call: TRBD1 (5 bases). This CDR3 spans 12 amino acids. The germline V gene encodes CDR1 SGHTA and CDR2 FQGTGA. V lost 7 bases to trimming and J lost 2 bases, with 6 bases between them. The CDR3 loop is CASKGAGNTIYF. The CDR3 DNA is TGTGCCAGCAAAGGGGCTGGAAACACCATATATTTT.

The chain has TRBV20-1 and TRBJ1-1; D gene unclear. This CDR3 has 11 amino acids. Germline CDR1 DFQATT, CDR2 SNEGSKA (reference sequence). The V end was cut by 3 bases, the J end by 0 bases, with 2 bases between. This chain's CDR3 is CSASMNTEAFF. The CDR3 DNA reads TGCAGTGCTAGTATGAACACTGAAGCTTTCTTT.

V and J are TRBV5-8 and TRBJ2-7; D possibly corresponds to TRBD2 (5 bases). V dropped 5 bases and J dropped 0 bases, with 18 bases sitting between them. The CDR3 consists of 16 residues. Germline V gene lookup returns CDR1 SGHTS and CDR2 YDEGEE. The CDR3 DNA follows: TGTGCCAGCAGTTCCCCATTATCCGGGGTCTCCTACGAGCAGTACTTC. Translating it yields CASSSPLSGVSYEQYF. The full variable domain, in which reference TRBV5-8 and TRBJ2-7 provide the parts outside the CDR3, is EAGVTQSPTHLIKTRGQQATLRCSPISGHTSVYWYQQALGLGLQFLLWYDEGEERNRGNFPPRFSGRQFPNYSSELNVNALELEDSALYLCASSSPLSGVSYEQYFGPGTRLTVT.

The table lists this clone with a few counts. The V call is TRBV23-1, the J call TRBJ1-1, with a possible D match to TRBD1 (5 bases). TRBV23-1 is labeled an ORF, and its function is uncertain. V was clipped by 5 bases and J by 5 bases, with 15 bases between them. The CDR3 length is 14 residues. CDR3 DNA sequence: TGCGCCAGCAGTAGTCCGGGGGGAAAAACTGAAGCTTTCTTT. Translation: CASSSPGGKTEAFF.

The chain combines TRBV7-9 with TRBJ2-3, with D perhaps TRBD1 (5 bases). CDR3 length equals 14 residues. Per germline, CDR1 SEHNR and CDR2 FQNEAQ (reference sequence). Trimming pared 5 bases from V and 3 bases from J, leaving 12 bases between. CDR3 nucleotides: TGTGCCAGCAGCCCCTCTAGACAGACAGATACGCAGTATTTT. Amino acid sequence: CASSPSRQTDTQYF.

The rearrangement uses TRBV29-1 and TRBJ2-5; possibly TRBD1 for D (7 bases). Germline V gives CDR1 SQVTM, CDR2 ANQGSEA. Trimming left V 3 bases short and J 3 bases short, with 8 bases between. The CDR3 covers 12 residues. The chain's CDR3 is CSVDRGEETQYF. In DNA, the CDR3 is TGCAGCGTTGACAGGGGGGAAGAGACCCAGTACTTC.

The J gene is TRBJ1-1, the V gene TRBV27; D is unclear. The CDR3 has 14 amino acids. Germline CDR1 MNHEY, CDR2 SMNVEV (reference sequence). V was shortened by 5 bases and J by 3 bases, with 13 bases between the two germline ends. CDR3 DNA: TGTGCCAGCAGTCCCCTGACATCGTACACTGAAGCTTTCTTT. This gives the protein CASSPLTSYTEAFF.